The present T cell receptor (beta chain) was sequenced within a study of human T cells and chemical hapten exposure. The library tagged individual cDNA molecules with unique molecular identifiers. TCRdb passed the RACE reads through MiXCR, listing each CDR3 protein once. The repertoire holds 110,000 or so distinct CDR3 sequences, with 9.2% as singletons. Indicated time point: patch test 2, 6 weeks after DPC sensitization. Described treatment: therapeutic diphenylcyclopropenone sensitization with weekly scalp DPC. The template was total RNA from unfractionated whole blood. Points from the study as a whole: PT1 expanded TCR counts and patch test score correlated positively.

A word on this clonotype: Its antigen is not identified.

This TCR was sampled from a woman aged 40 to 50 with alopecia areata. Some clones in this sample may be carry-over from other donors' samples. Material: whole blood, obtained in connection with sensitization to the hapten diphenylcyclopropenone (DPC).

CDR3 residues: CASSRYGTDYGYTF. Here the CDR3 DNA reads TGTGCCAGCAGTCGCTACGGGACAGACTATGGCTACACCTTC. J is TRBJ1-2 and V is TRBV6-2 or TRBV6-3; 7 bases map to TRBD1. Trimming removed 5 bases from V and 3 bases from J; junction bases left unmatched: 6. Germline CDR1 and CDR2: MNHEY and SVGEGT. The CDR3 is 14 residues long.